Below are 24 T cell receptor beta chains sequenced from a single sample in a study of CD4 T cells in relation to SARS-CoV-2 and coronaviruses (dated by TCRdb to the early 2020s). CD4+ T cells from unexposed donors were collected before the COVID-19 pandemic (2011-2018). The EasySep CD4+ T cell isolation kit was used to isolate CD4+ T cells once the cultures had run for roughly 10 days. The library came from the immunoSEQ multiplex PCR assay. Entries here come from immuneACCESS through TCRdb and include only in-frame sequences with V and J called. Some clones fail to appear in such tables; in the studies checked, an unresolved V gene covers under half of the shortfall, and the cause of the remainder is unknown. This sample holds fewer than 20,000 clones; nearly 75% were observed only once. The ten largest clones take up roughly 30% of the sample. These TCRs are of unknown antigen specificity. Material: CD4+ T cells from PBMCs, cultured in vitro. The source of these receptors is a human donor in good health.

The chain recombines TRBV3-1 (or the pseudogene TRBV3-2) with TRBJ2-7; 9 nucleotides align to TRBD2. The junction had 3 bases not matched to a gene; V was cut back by 0 bases and J by 3 bases. The germline V gene encodes CDR1 LGHDT and CDR2 YNNKEL (reference sequence). This CDR3 is 15 amino acids long. This CDR3 reads CASSQEGGRVYEQYF. The CDR3 DNA reads TGTGCCAGCAGCCAAGAGGGCGGGAGGGTCTACGAGCAGTACTTC.

This rearrangement joins TRBV30 to TRBJ2-2, with no clear D. V lost 7 bases, J lost 1 base, and 10 bases lay in between. CDR1 GTSNPN and CDR2 SVGIG come from the germline V gene (reference sequence). This CDR3 has 13 amino acids. CDR3 protein: CAFTAKNTGELFF. In DNA form, the CDR3 reads TGTGCCTTTACAGCGAAGAACACCGGGGAGCTGTTTTTT.

This clone was detected only once. This sequence joins TRBV6-4 and TRBJ1-6, with 8 positions matching TRBD1. J was trimmed by 13 bases and V by 0 bases; bases with no gene match: 5. The CDR3 runs 14 residues. Germline assignment: CDR1 MRHNA and CDR2 SNTAGT. The CDR3 here is CASSDSGQAAPLHF. DNA for the CDR3: TGTGCCAGCAGTGACTCGGGACAGGCCGCTCCCCTCCACTTT.

V gene TRBV28 combines with J gene TRBJ1-2; TRBD1 is a possible D gene (5 bases). The germline gives CDR1 MDHEN, CDR2 SYDVKM. There are 15 residues in the CDR3. V was trimmed by 2 bases and J by 7 bases, leaving 17 bases between them. Here the CDR3 DNA reads TGTGCCAGCAGTTTACCCGGGACGGCCGGGGGTGGCTACACCTTC. Translated: CASSLPGTAGGGYTF.

V gene TRBV6-1 combines with J gene TRBJ2-7; D unresolved. Trimming pared 3 bases from V and 9 bases from J, leaving 12 bases between. Germline CDR1 reads MNHNS; CDR2 reads SASEGT. The CDR3 contains 12 residues. CDR3 sequence reads: CASSDRPTGQYF. CDR3 DNA: TGTGCCAGCAGTGATAGACCGACGGGGCAGTACTTC.

This clone has a handful of counts. This chain joins TRBV14 and TRBJ1-5; the D is unclear. V was clipped by 4 bases and J by 7 bases, with 11 bases between them. The CDR3 runs to 13 residues. Germline V gives CDR1 SGHDN, CDR2 FVKESK. The CDR3 DNA reads as TGTGCCAGCAGCCTAGGGCCCGGACAGCCCCAGCATTTT. Protein sequence: CASSLGPGQPQHF.

This clone has just one count. The rearrangement links TRBV30 to TRBJ2-5; TRBD1 aligns across 8 bases. The CDR3 is 16 amino acids. V lost 1 base and J lost 4; bases outside the gene matches: 11. Looked up from germline, CDR1 is GTSNPN and CDR2 is SVGIG (reference sequence). CDR3 region: CAWSGDRGGVSETQYF. In DNA form, the CDR3 reads TGTGCCTGGAGTGGTGACAGGGGTGGCGTATCAGAGACCCAGTACTTC.

V usage is TRBV9 and J usage is TRBJ2-7; TRBD2 matches at 9 bases. CDR3 length: 15 residues. The J segment lost 3 bases and the V segment lost 1 base, leaving 5 bases of the junction unmatched. The V gene's germline CDR1 is SGDLS and CDR2 YYNGEE. The CDR3: CASSVSLAGNYEQYF. The CDR3 DNA reads TGTGCCAGCAGCGTAAGTCTAGCGGGGAACTACGAGCAGTACTTC.

The chain couples TRBV7-6 to TRBJ2-1, with 7 bases identical to TRBD2. This CDR3 contains 17 residues. Per germline, CDR1 SGHVS and CDR2 FNYEAQ. Trimming took 2 bases from V and 5 from J; bases not matched to a gene: 12. The CDR3 loop is CASSLTMGGRGNNEQFF. The CDR3 DNA sequence: TGTGCCAGCAGCTTAACCATGGGAGGGCGGGGAAACAATGAGCAGTTCTTC.

The V gene is TRBV5-1, the J gene TRBJ2-1, with D possibly called TRBD1 or TRBD2 (5 bases each). The ends were cut back, 2 bases at V and 7 bases at J, with 19 bases in the middle. This CDR3 has 16 amino acids. In germline, CDR1 is SGHRS, CDR2 YFSETQ. CDR3 loop: CASSFTPKQWGNEQFF. CDR3 nucleotides: TGCGCCAGCAGCTTCACCCCTAAGCAATGGGGGAATGAGCAGTTCTTC. The complete variable domain, with remaining parts taken from reference TRBV5-1 and TRBJ2-1, reads KAGVTQTPRYLIKTRGQQVTLSCSPISGHRSVSWYQQTPGQGLQFLFEYFSETQRNKGNFPGRFSGRQFSNSRSEMNVSTLELGDSALYLCASSFTPKQWGNEQFFGPGTRLTVL.

This chain joins TRBV14 and TRBJ2-5; D is ambiguous. The germline V and J ends were trimmed by 0 bases and 4 bases, with 12 bases remaining between them. Germline V gives CDR1 SGHDN, CDR2 FVKESK. The CDR3 is 15 amino acids. CDR3 sequence: CASSQDRYLGETQYF. CDR3 DNA sequence: TGTGCCAGCAGCCAAGACAGGTACCTCGGAGAGACCCAGTACTTC.

The chain joins TRBV9 to TRBJ1-1; no definite D call. The V gene's germline CDR1 is SGDLS and CDR2 YYNGEE. V shed 0 bases and J shed 2 bases, with 11 bases lying between them. This CDR3 comprises 15 residues. The CDR3 region has the DNA TGTGCCAGCAGCGTAGGACACACGAGCAACACTGAAGCTTTCTTT. Its translation: CASSVGHTSNTEAFF.

This chain joins TRBV2 and TRBJ1-5, with a weak D call TRBD1 (6 bases). This CDR3 is built from 18 residues. V was pared by 5 bases and J by 0 bases, with 20 bases between. The germline V gene encodes CDR1 SNHLY and CDR2 FYNNEI. In nucleotides, the CDR3 is TGTGCCAGCAGTTTATTGGGCGAGGACAGATATAGCAATCAGCCCCAGCATTTT. Protein sequence: CASSLLGEDRYSNQPQHF.

CDR3 DNA: TGCGCCAGCAGCTTGGGTCGGGCTCGGGACGAGCAGTACTTC. Amino acids: CASSLGRARDEQYF. This chain connects TRBV5-1 to TRBJ2-7; no definite D call. Trimming removed 0 bases from V and 5 bases from J, with 12 bases in between. This CDR3 has 14 residues. Germline V gene lookup returns CDR1 SGHRS and CDR2 YFSETQ.

The chain recombines TRBV30 with TRBJ1-1; D unclear. In germline, CDR1 is GTSNPN, CDR2 SVGIG (reference sequence). The CDR3 is 15 amino acids. Trimming cost V 1 base and J 6 bases, with 18 bases left between them. As DNA, the CDR3 is TGTGCCTGGAGTGAACAGCCATCTTTTTGGGCTGAAGCTTTCTTT. This sequence encodes CAWSEQPSFWAEAFF.

This chain links TRBV12-3 or TRBV12-4 with TRBJ2-7; D remains ambiguous. Trimming shortened V by 6 bases and J by 5 bases, and 11 bases separated the two germline ends. CDR3 size: 12 residues. CDR3 amino acids: CASRTGFDEQYF. DNA for the CDR3: TGTGCCAGCAGAACCGGGTTCGACGAGCAGTACTTC.

The V gene is TRBV2, the J gene TRBJ1-5, with D unclear. CDR1 SNHLY and CDR2 FYNNEI come from the germline V gene. The V and J ends lost 6 bases and 4 bases respectively, with 10 bases between them. There are 13 residues in the CDR3. The CDR3, as DNA: TGTGCCAGCAGCGTCAGCCCAAATCAGCCCCAGCATTTT. Translated: CASSVSPNQPQHF.

The chain joins TRBV6-1 to TRBJ2-7, with 16 bases that match TRBD2. Germline V gene sequence: CDR1 MNHNS, CDR2 SASEGT. This CDR3 comprises 17 residues. The ends lost 4 bases at V and 2 bases at J; junction bases unmatched: 5. The CDR3, as DNA: TGTGCCAGCAGTGCGCCGGGACTAGCGGGAGGGCCCTACGAGCAGTACTTC. Translation: CASSAPGLAGGPYEQYF.

This chain's CDR3 is CASSTRQGAGNTIYF. The DNA for the CDR3 is TGTGCCAGTAGTACACGACAGGGAGCTGGAAACACCATATATTTT. The rearrangement uses TRBV19 and TRBJ1-3, with 7 bases that match TRBD1. V gave up 4 bases and J gave up 2 bases; unmatched junction bases: 5. Germline V gene sequence: CDR1 LNHDA, CDR2 SQIVND (reference sequence). The CDR3 is made up of 15 amino acids.

The rearrangement links TRBV2 to TRBJ2-1; a weak D match, TRBD2 (6 bases). CDR1 SNHLY and CDR2 FYNNEI come from the germline V gene. The CDR3 runs 11 residues. V was pared by 8 bases and J by 7 bases, with 9 bases between. CDR3 nucleotides: TGTGCCAGCGGTGGGGGGAATGAGCAGTTCTTC. It codes for CASGGGNEQFF.

The J gene is TRBJ2-1, the V gene TRBV6-5, with 15 bases aligning to TRBD2. This CDR3 has 16 amino acids. The germline V gene encodes CDR1 MNHEY and CDR2 SVGAGI. The V segment lost 4 bases and the J segment 7 bases; nucleotides outside the gene matches: 5. The CDR3 nucleotides read TGTGCCAGCAGTTTCCGGACTAGCGGGAGGGTTAATGAGCAGTTCTTC. Translation: CASSFRTSGRVNEQFF.

The chain combines TRBV21-1 with TRBJ2-4; the tabulated D call, TRBD2, remains unverified against the DNA. TRBV21-1 is designated a pseudogene. This CDR3 has 18 residues. The CDR3 reads CASSKVGREGIAKNIQYF. The CDR3 coding sequence is TGTGCCAGCAGCAAAGTTGGGAGGGAGGGTATAGCCAAAAACATTCAGTACTTC.

The chain couples TRBV27 to TRBJ2-7; D is perhaps TRBD2 (6 bases). Germline loops: CDR1 MNHEY, CDR2 SMNVEV (reference sequence). Trimming took 3 bases from V and 7 from J, leaving 22 bases between them. The CDR3 is 16 amino acids. The CDR3 region has the DNA TGTGCCAGCAGTTTCGGTCTAGGTGTCCGGGCGGGGGAGCAGTACTTC. It is translated as CASSFGLGVRAGEQYF.

The CDR3 sequence is CSARGYTGELFF. The CDR3 DNA reads TGCAGCGCCAGGGGGTACACCGGGGAGCTGTTTTTT. V usage is TRBV29-1 and J usage is TRBJ2-2; TRBD1 matches at 7 bases. Germline values: CDR1 SQVTM, CDR2 ANQGSEA. V gave up 7 bases and J gave up 3 bases; unmatched junction bases: 2. The CDR3 has 12 residues.